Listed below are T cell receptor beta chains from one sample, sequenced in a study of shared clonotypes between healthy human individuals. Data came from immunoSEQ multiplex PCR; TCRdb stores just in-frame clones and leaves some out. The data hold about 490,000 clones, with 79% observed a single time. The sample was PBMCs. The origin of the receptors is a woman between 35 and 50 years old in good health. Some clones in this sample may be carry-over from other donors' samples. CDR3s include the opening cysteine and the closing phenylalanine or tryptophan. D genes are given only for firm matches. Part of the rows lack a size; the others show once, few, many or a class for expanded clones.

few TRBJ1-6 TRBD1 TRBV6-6 CASRLQGNNSPLHF TGTGCCAGCAGACTACAGGGGAATAATTCACCCCTCCACTTT
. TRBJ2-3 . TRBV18 CASSPSDTQYF TGTGCCAGCTCACCTTCCGATACGCAGTATTTT
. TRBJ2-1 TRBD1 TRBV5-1 CASSVGQGAIEQFF TGCGCCAGCAGCGTGGGACAGGGGGCGATTGAGCAGTTCTTC
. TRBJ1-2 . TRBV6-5 CATKRGRLNGYTF TGTGCCACTAAACGGGGCAGATTAAATGGCTACACCTTC
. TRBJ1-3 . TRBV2 CASSEPGQGSGNTIYF TGTGCCAGCAGTGAACCGGGGCAGGGCTCTGGAAACACCATATATTTT
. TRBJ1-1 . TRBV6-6 CASSSRGIRATEAFF TGTGCCAGCAGTTCCCGAGGAATCCGAGCGACTGAAGCTTTCTTT
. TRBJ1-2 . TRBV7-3 CASSASHGAAYGYTF TGTGCCAGCAGCGCAAGCCATGGAGCTGCCTATGGCTACACCTTC
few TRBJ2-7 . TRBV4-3 CASSQVFSEQIYEQYF TGCGCCAGCAGCCAAGTGTTTAGTGAACAGATCTACGAGCAGTACTTC
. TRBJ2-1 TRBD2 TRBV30 CAWTTSGSYNEQFF TGTGCCTGGACAACTAGCGGGAGCTACAATGAGCAGTTCTTC
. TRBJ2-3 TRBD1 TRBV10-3 CAIREDRVGADTQYF TGTGCCATCAGGGAGGACAGGGTTGGAGCAGATACGCAGTATTTT
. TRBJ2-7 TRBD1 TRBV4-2 CASSQSTGGDEQYF TGTGCCAGCAGCCAATCGACAGGGGGCGACGAGCAGTACTTC
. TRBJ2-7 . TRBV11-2 CASSPRLGESSYEQYF TGTGCCAGCAGCCCCCGCCTCGGAGAGAGCTCCTACGAGCAGTACTTC
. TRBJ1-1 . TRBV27 CASSNHRLNTEAFF TGTGCCAGCAGCAACCACCGCCTGAACACTGAAGCTTTCTTT
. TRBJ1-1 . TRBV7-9 CASRAGVTEAFF TGTGCCAGCAGGGCAGGGGTAACTGAAGCTTTCTTT
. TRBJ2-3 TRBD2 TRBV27 CASSFPSALAGVGTQYF TGTGCCAGCAGTTTCCCCTCTGCCCTAGCGGGAGTTGGTACGCAGTATTTT
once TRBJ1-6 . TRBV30 CAWATLHF TGTGCCTGGGCGACCCTCCACTTT
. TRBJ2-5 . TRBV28 CASSPQGARASGRQETQYF TGTGCCAGCAGCCCCCAGGGGGCTAGGGCTAGCGGGCGTCAAGAGACCCAGTACTTC
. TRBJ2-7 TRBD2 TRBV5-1 CASSSSRWREAHEQYF TGCGCCAGCAGCTCCTCCCGTTGGCGGGAGGCCCACGAGCAGTACTTC
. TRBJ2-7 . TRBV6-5 CASSYRLTYEQYF TGTGCCAGCAGTTACAGATTAACCTACGAGCAGTACTTC
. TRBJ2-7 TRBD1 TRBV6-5 CASNTGQGYEQYF TGTGCCAGCAATACCGGACAGGGCTACGAGCAGTACTTC
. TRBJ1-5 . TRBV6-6 CASSSGGQPQHF TGTGCCAGCAGCTCGGGGGGCCAGCCCCAGCATTTT
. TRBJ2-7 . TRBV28 CASSFNSGSYEQYF TGTGCCAGCAGTTTCAACAGCGGATCCTACGAGCAGTACTTC
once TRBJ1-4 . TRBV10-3 CAISEGQRNEKLFF TGTGCCATCAGTGAGGGACAGCGTAATGAAAAACTGTTTTTT
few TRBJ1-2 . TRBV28 CASSFGRGLGGYTF TGTGCCAGCAGTTTTGGGAGAGGGCTCGGTGGCTACACCTTC
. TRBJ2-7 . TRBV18 CASSLSTYEQYF TGTGCCAGCTCACTGAGCACATACGAGCAGTACTTC
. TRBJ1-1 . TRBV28 CASSLFNTEAFF TGTGCCAGCAGTTTGTTTAACACTGAAGCTTTCTTT
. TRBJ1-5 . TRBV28 CASSPPGMSQHF TGTGCCAGCAGTCCCCCGGGGATGTCCCAGCATTTT
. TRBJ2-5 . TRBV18 CASSPGLGAAETQYF TGTGCCAGCTCACCAGGTTTAGGGGCGGCGGAGACCCAGTACTTC
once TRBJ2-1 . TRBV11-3 CASSLVPTEQFF TGTGCCAGCAGCTTAGTTCCAACTGAGCAGTTCTTC
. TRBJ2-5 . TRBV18 CASSFKSQETQYF TGTGCCAGCTCCTTCAAGTCCCAAGAGACCCAGTACTTC
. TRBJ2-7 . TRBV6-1 CASSATPVYEQYF TGTGCCAGCAGTGCGACACCAGTCTACGAGCAGTACTTC
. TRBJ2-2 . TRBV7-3 CASSASGPTRPTGELFF TGTGCCAGCAGCGCAAGCGGACCTACCCGGCCCACCGGGGAGCTGTTTTTT
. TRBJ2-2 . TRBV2 CASSEFSANTGELFF TGTGCCAGCAGTGAATTTAGCGCGAACACCGGGGAGCTGTTTTTT
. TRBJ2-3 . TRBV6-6 CATREASTDTQYF TGTGCCACCCGTGAGGCTAGCACAGATACGCAGTATTTT
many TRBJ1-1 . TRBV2 CASNQEGWMQQNTEAFF TGTGCCAGTAACCAGGAGGGTTGGATGCAACAGAACACTGAAGCTTTCTTT
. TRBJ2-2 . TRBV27 CASKATDPGELFF TGTGCCAGCAAAGCGACAGACCCCGGGGAGCTGTTTTTT
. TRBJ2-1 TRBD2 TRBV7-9 CASSLARVLLREANNEQFF TGTGCCAGCAGCTTAGCGAGGGTTCTTCTGCGGGAGGCAAACAATGAGCAGTTCTTC
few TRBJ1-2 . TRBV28 CASSLGGGSINYGYTF TGTGCCAGCAGTTTAGGTGGCGGAAGCATTAACTATGGCTACACCTTC
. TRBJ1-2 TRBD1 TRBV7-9 CASSLVEAGQGLRGYTF TGTGCCAGCAGCTTAGTGGAGGCGGGACAGGGACTACGAGGCTACACCTTC
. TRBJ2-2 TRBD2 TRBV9 CASSVAGSGRAKSGELFF TGTGCCAGCAGCGTAGCCGGTAGCGGGAGGGCCAAGTCCGGGGAGCTGTTTTTT
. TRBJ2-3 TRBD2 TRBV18 CASSPQTSGTDTQYF TGTGCCAGCTCACCGCAGACTAGCGGCACAGATACGCAGTATTTT
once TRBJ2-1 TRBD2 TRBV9 CASSASLIGLAGGPSSYNEQFF TGTGCCAGCAGCGCCTCCCTCATTGGGCTAGCGGGAGGGCCAAGTTCCTACAATGAGCAGTTCTTC
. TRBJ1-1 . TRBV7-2 CASSRGTNTEAFF TGTGCCAGCAGCCGAGGGACGAACACTGAAGCTTTCTTT
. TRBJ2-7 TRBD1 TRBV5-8 CASSRDRGSHEQYF TGTGCCAGCAGCAGAGACAGGGGAAGCCACGAGCAGTACTTC
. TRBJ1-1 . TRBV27 CASSKRTRFTEAFF TGTGCCAGCAGCAAGAGGACAAGGTTCACTGAAGCTTTCTTT
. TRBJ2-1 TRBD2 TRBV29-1 CSAEGAGAPFF TGCAGCGCCGAGGGTGCGGGAGCGCCGTTCTTC
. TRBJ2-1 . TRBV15 CATSRDTESYNEQFF TGTGCCACCAGCAGAGATACGGAGTCCTACAATGAGCAGTTCTTC
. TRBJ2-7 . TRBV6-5 CASGRGSEQYF TGTGCCAGCGGCAGGGGTTCGGAGCAGTACTTC
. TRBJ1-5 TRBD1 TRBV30 CAWRMTGSNQPQHF TGTGCCTGGAGGATGACAGGGAGCAATCAGCCCCAGCATTTT
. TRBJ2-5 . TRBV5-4 CASSLTKGDETQYF TGTGCCAGCAGCTTGACGAAGGGAGACGAGACCCAGTACTTC
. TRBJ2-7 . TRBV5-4 CASSFSGTYEQYF TGTGCCAGCAGCTTTTCGGGAACCTACGAGCAGTACTTC
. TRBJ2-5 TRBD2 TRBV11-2 CASSPGRDYGETQYF TGTGCCAGCAGCCCGGGGAGGGACTACGGCGAGACCCAGTACTTC
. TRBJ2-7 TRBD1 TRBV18 CASSQPGQGGSYEQYF TGTGCCAGCTCACAACCTGGACAGGGCGGCTCCTACGAGCAGTACTTC
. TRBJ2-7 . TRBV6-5 CASSYGHEQYF TGTGCCAGCAGTTACGGCCACGAGCAGTACTTC
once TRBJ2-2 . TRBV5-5 CASSKGSGDGELFF TGTGCCAGCAGCAAGGGGTCGGGGGACGGGGAGCTGTTTTTT
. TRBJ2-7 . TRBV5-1 CASRGNEQYF TGCGCCAGCAGGGGCAACGAGCAGTACTTC
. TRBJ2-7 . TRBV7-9 CASSLGAALEQYF TGTGCCAGCAGCTTAGGGGCAGCTCTCGAGCAGTACTTC
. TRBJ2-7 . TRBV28 CASSYHGTSYEQYF TGTGCCAGCAGTTATCACGGAACTAGCTACGAGCAGTACTTC
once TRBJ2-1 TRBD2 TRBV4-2 CASSQGLAAYNEQFF TGTGCCAGCAGCCAAGGACTAGCGGCGTACAATGAGCAGTTCTTC
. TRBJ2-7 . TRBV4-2 CASSPTRWTEQYF TGTGCCAGCAGCCCGACCCGTTGGACCGAGCAGTACTTC